Listed here are 5 T cell receptor beta chains from one sample, sequenced in a study of human T cells and chemical hapten exposure (dated by TCRdb to 2020 to 2023). Per the publication, the time point label means: patch test 1, 2 weeks after DPC sensitization. The treatment or condition tag for this specimen amounts to: therapeutic diphenylcyclopropenone sensitization with weekly scalp DPC. Library preparation used RACE. Reads for this sample came from a NextSeq 500. TCRdb took the public reads, trimmed them with fastp at Q25, ran MiXCR for clone calling and kept in-frame beta chains. For every CDR3 protein sequence, its rows merge into one entry that carries the most common genes and DNA. Across this sample there are 65,000 to 85,000 distinct CDR3 sequences, with over 9.5% seen only once. The ten largest account for 3.5% of the sample. The sequenced sample was whole blood, obtained in connection with sensitization to the hapten diphenylcyclopropenone (DPC). These receptors all come from a woman in her fifties or sixties with alopecia areata. Some clones in this sample may be carry-over from other donors' samples.

This clonotype was seen more than once but under ten times. The V gene is TRBV29-1, the J gene TRBJ1-5; possibly TRBD1 for D (6 bases). The length of the CDR3 is 14 residues. The germline V gene has CDR1 SQVTM and CDR2 ANQGSEA. Trimming pared 4 bases from V and 6 bases from J, leaving 16 bases between. CDR3 DNA sequence: TGCAGCGTTGGGGACGGGGGGGCTAGTCAGCCCCAGCATTTT. This gives the protein CSVGDGGASQPQHF. The full variable domain, in which reference TRBV29-1 and TRBJ1-5 provide the parts outside the CDR3, is SAVISQKPSRDICQRGTSLTIQCQVDSQVTMMFWYRQQPGQSLTLIATANQGSEATYESGFVIDKFPISRPNLTFSTLTVSNMSPEDSSIYLCSVGDGGASQPQHFGDGTRLSIL.

This clonotype was counted ten times or more. The chain employs TRBV19 and TRBJ2-1; the D is unclear. Germline V gene lookup returns CDR1 LNHDA and CDR2 SQIVND (reference sequence). The CDR3 runs 15 residues. Trimming took off 2 bases at V and 9 bases at J, with 17 bases between the two ends. The CDR3 DNA reads TGTGCCAGTAGTATATTTTCCCCCCACGTCCCTGAGCAGTTCTTC. Translation gives CASSIFSPHVPEQFF.

This clonotype was counted a few times. The rearrangement joins TRBV12-3 or TRBV12-4 to TRBJ2-2; 9 bases are shared with TRBD1. The length of the CDR3 is 15 residues. V shed 5 bases, J shed 5 bases, and the junction held 6 bases outside the gene matches. This CDR3 reads CASSPRTGETGELFF. CDR3 in DNA: TGTGCCAGCAGTCCTCGGACAGGGGAGACCGGGGAGCTGTTTTTT.

Many counts were recorded for this clonotype. The chain combines TRBV5-1 with TRBJ2-5; TRBD2 agrees at 11 bases. Trimming cost V 4 bases and J 4 bases; bases outside gene matches: 12. This CDR3 is 17 amino acids long. CDR1 and CDR2 from the germline V gene are SGHRS and YFSETQ. CDR3 region: CASSIPGLAATVETQYF. The DNA for the CDR3 is TGCGCCAGCAGCATACCGGGACTAGCGGCGACAGTAGAGACCCAGTACTTC.

This clonotype was recorded many times. The rearrangement uses TRBV6-4 and TRBJ2-6; D is uncertain. CDR1 MRHNA and CDR2 SNTAGT come from the germline V gene. The CDR3 totals 15 residues. The germline V and J ends were trimmed by 0 bases and 1 base, with 4 bases remaining between them. CDR3 region: CASSDSRSGANVLTF. CDR3 sequence (DNA): TGTGCCAGCAGTGACTCGCGGTCTGGGGCCAACGTCCTGACTTTC.